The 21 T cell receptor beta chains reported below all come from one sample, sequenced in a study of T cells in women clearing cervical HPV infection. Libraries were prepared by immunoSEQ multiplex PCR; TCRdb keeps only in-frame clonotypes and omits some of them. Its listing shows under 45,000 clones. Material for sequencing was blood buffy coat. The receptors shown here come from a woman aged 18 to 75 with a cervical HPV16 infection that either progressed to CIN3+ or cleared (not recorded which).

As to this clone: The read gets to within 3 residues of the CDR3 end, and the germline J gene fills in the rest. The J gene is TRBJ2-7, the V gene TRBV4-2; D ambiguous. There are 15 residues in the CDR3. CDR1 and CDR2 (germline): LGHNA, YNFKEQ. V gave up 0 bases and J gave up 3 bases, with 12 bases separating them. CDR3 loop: CASSQEEVNYYEQYF. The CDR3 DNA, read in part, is TGTGCCAGCAGCCAAGAAGAAGTCAACTACTACGAG.

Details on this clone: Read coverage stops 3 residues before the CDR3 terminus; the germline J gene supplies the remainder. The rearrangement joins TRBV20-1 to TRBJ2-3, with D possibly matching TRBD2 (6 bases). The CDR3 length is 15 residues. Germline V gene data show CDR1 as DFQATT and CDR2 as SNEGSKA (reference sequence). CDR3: CSARDIAGMQETQYF. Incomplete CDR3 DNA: TGCAGTGCTAGAGATATTGCGGGGATGCAAGAGACG.

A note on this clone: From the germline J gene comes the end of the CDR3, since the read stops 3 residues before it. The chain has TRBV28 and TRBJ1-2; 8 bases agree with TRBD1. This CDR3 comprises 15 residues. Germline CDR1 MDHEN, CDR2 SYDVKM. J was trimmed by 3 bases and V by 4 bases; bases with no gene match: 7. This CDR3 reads CASSSSAGGDYGYTF. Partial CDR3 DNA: TGTGCCAGCAGTTCGTCGGCAGGGGGCGACTATGGC.

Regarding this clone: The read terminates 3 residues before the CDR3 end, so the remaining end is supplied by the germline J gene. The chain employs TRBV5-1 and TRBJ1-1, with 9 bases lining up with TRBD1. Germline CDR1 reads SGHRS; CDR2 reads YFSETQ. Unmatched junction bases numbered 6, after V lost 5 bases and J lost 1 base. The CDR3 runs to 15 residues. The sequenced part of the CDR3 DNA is TGCGCCAGCAGACGTACAGGGGGCACGAACACTGAA. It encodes CASRRTGGTNTE. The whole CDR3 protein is CASRRTGGTNTEAFF.

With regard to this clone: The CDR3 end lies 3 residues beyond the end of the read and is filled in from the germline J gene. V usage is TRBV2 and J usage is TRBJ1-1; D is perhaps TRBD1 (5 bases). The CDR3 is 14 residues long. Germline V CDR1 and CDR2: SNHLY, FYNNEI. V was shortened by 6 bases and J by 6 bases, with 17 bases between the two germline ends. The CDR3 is CASSDDEGSAEAFF. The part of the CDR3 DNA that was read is TGTGCCAGCAGCGACGATGAGGGGAGCGCTGAA. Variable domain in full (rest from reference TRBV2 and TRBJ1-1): EPEVTQTPSHQVTQMGQEVILRCVPISNHLYFYWYRQILGQKVEFLVSFYNNEISEKSEIFDDQFSVERPDGSNFTLKIRSTKLEDSAMYFCASSDDEGSAEAFFGQGTRLTVV.

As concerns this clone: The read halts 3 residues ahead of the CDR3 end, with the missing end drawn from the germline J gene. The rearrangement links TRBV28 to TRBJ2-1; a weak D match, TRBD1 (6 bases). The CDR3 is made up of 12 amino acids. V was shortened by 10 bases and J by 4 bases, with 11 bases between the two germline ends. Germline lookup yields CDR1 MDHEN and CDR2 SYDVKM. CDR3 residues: CAIQGTYNEQFF. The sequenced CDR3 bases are TGTGCCATCCAGGGGACATACAATGAG.

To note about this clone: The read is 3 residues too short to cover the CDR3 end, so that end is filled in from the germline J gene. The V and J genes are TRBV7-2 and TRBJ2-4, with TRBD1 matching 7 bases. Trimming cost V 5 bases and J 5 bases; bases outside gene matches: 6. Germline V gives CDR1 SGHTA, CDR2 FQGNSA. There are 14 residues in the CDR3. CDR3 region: CASSPWDRENIQYF. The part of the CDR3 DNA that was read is TGTGCCAGCAGCCCGTGGGACAGAGAAAACATT.

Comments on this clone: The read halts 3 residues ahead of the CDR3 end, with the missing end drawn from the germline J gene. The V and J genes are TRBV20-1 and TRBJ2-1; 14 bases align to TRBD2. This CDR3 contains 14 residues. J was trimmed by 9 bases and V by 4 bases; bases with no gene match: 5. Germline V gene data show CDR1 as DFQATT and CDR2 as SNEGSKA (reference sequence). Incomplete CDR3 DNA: TGCAGTGCTACCGGGACTAGCGGGAGAACTGAG. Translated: CSATGTSGRTE. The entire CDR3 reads CSATGTSGRTEQFF.

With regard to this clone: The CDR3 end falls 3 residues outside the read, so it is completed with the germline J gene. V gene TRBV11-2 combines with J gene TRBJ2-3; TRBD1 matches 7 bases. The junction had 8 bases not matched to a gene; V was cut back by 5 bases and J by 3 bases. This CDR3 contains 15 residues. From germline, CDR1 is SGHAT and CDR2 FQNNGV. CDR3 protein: CASSPGQARTDTQYF. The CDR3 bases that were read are TGTGCCAGCAGCCCTGGACAGGCTAGGACAGATACG.

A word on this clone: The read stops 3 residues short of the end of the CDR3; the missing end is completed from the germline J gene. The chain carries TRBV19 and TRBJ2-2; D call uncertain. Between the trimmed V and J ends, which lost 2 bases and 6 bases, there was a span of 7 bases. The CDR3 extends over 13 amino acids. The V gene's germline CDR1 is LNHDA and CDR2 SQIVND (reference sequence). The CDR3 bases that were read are TGTGCCAGTAGTATAAAAGGGCCCGGGGAG. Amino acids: CASSIKGPGE. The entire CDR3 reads CASSIKGPGELFF.

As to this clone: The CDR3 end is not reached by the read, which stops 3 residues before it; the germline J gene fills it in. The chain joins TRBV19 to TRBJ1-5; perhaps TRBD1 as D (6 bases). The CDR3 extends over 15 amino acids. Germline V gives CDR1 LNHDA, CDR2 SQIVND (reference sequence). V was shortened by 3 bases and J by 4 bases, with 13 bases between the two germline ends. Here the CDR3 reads CASSIWAGDNQPQHF. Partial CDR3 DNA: TGTGCCAGTAGTATCTGGGCAGGGGATAATCAGCCC.

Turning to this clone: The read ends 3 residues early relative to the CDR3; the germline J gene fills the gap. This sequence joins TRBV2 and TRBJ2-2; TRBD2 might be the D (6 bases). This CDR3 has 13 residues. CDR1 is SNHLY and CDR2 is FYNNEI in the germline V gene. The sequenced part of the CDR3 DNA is TGTGCCAGCAATAGGGCAGTAGCGGAAAAG. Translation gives CASNRAVAEK. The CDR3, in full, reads CASNRAVAEKLFF.

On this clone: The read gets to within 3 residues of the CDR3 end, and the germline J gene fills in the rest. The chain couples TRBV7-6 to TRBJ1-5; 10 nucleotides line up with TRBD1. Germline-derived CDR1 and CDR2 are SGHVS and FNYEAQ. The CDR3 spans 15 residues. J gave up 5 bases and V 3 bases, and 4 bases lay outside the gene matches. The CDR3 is CASSFSDRGDQPQHF. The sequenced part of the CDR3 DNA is TGTGCCAGCAGCTTTTCGGACAGGGGGGATCAGCCC.

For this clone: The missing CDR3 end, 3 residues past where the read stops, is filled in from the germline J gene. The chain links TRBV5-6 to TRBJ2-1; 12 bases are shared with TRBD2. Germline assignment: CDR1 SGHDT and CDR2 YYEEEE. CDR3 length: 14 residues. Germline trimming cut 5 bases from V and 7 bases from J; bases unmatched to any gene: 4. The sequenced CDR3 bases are TGTGCCAGCAGACTAGCGGGAGGTCGTAATGAG. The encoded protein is CASRLAGGRNE. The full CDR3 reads CASRLAGGRNEQFF.

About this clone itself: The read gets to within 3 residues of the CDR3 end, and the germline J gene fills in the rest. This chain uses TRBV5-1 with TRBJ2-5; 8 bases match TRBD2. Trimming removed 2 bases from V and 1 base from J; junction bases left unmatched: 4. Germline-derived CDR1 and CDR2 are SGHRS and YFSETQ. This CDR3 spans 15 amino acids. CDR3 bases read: TGCGCCAGCAGCTTAGCGGGAGATATCCAAGAGACC. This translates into CASSLAGDIQET. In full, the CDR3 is CASSLAGDIQETQYF.

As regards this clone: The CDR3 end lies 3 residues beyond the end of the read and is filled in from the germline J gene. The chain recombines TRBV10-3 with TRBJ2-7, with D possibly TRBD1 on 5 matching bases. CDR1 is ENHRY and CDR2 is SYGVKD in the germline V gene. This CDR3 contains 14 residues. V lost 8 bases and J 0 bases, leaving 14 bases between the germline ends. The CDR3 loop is CAIQTDLPSYEQYF. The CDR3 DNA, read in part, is TGTGCCATCCAGACAGATCTTCCCTCCTACGAG.

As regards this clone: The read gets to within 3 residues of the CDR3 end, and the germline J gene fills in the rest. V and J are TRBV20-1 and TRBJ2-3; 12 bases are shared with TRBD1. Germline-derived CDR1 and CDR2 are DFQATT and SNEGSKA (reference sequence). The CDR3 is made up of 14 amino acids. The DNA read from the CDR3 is TGCAGTGCTAGAGGGGACAGGGGGCATCGGACG. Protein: CSARGDRGHRT. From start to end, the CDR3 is CSARGDRGHRTQYF.

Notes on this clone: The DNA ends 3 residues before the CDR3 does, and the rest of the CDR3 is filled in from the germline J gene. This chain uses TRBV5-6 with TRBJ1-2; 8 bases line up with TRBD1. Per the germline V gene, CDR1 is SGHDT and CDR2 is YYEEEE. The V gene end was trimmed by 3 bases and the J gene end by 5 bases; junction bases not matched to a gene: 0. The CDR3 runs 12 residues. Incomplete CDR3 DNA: TGTGCCAGCAGCTGGACAGGGTATGGC. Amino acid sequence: CASSWTGYG. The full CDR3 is CASSWTGYGYTF.

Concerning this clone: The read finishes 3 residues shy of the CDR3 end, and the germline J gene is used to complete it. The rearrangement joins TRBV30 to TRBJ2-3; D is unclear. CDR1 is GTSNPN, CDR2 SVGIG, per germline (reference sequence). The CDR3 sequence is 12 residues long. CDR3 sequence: CAWSVRRQPQYF. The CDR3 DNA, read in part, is TGTGCCTGGAGTGTAAGGCGGCAGCCG.

CDR3 bases read: TGTGCCAGTAATCCTACGACAGGGGGGACCTACGAG. The encoded protein is CASNPTTGGTYE. In full, the CDR3 is CASNPTTGGTYEQYF. The J gene is TRBJ2-7, the V gene TRBV19; 9 positions agree with TRBD1. From the germline J gene comes the end of the CDR3, since the read stops 3 residues before it. From germline, CDR1 is LNHDA and CDR2 SQIVND (reference sequence). V was clipped by 7 bases and J by 2 bases; unmatched bases: 9. This CDR3 is built from 15 residues.

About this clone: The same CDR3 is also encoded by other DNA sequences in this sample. The part of the CDR3 DNA that was read is TGCAGCACTGGGGACTCGAACACTGAA. Translation: CSTGDSNTE. The entire CDR3 sequence reads CSTGDSNTEAFF. The V call is TRBV29-1, the J call TRBJ1-1, with a possible D match to TRBD1 (5 bases). The CDR3 end is not reached by the read, which stops 3 residues before it; the germline J gene fills it in. Germline lookup yields CDR1 SQVTM and CDR2 ANQGSEA. This CDR3 spans 12 amino acids. V lost 8 bases to trimming and J lost 1 base, with 11 bases between them.